This T cell receptor beta chain stems from a study of blood T cell repertoires in COVID-19. As for the study in general: Nucleic acid was either cDNA or gDNA, and it came from T cells, B-cell-depleted T cells, or PBMCs.

V gave up 6 bases and J gave up 0 bases, with 2 bases separating them. CDR3 size: 11 residues. Germline values: CDR1 LNHDA, CDR2 SQIVND (reference sequence). Clones were sequenced by immunoSEQ multiplex PCR, and TCRdb holds only the in-frame ones, with some missing. The table lists under 450,000 clones, roughly nine tenths of them singletons. The sequence was collected from a woman aged 25-40 years who had recovered from COVID-19. The chain links TRBV19 to TRBJ1-1; no firm D call. Input material: PBMCs or T cells enriched from blood (not recorded which). The CDR3 reads CASSLNTEAFF. The CDR3 coding sequence is TGTGCCAGTAGCTTGAACACTGAAGCTTTCTTT.